The clone carrying this T cell receptor (beta chain) was picked up a small number of times. The target antigen is unknown. The length of the CDR3 is 14 residues. Germline V CDR1 and CDR2: LGHNA, YSLEER. The V and J ends lost 3 bases and 1 base respectively, with 10 bases between them. The data derive from a study of identical twins. TCRdb itself ran the 5' RACE reads through MiXCR, one entry per CDR3 protein. The repertoire holds roughly 770,000 distinct CDR3 sequences, with 15% to 20% as singletons. Study-wide results and limits: A partial confounding effect on zero-insertion analyses could come from invariant MAIT and iNKT cells.

Healthy Caucasians alone served as donors. The same data also went into a second study, on T cells expressing NK-cell markers. That work contributes: An anti-gamma-delta TCR antibody restricted sorting to alpha-beta TCR T cells in several experiments.

This chain joins TRBV4-3 and TRBJ2-7; D is possibly TRBD2 (5 bases). Sequences were obtained from PBMCs. The sequence was collected from a woman between 18 and 29 years old in good health. Written as DNA, the CDR3 is TGCGCCAGCAGCCACCAAGCGGAATCCTACGAGCAGTACTTC. Residues: CASSHQAESYEQYF.